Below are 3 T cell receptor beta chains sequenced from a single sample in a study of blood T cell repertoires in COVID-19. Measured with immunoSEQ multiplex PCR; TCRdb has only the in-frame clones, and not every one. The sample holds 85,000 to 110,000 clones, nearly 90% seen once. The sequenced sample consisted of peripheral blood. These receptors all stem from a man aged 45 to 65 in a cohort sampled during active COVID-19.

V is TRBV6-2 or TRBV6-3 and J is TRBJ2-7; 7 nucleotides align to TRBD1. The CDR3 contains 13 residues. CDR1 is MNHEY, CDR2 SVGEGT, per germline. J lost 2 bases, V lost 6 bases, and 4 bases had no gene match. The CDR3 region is CASSLDRAYEQYV. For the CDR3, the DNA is TGTGCCAGCAGCCTCGACAGGGCCTACGAGCAGTACGTC.

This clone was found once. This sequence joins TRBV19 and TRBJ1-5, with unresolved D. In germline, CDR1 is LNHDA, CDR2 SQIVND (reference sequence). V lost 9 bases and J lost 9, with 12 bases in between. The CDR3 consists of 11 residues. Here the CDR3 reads CASRRYGPQHF. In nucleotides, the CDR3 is TGTGCCAGCCGTCGATACGGGCCCCAGCATTTT.

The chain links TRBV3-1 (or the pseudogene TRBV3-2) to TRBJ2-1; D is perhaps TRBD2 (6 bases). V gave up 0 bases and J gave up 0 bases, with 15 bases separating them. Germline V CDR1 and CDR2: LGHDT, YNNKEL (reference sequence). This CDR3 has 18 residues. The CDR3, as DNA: TGTGCCAGCAGCCAAGATACGGGAGCGGGCCACTCCTACAATGAGCAGTTCTTC. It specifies CASSQDTGAGHSYNEQFF.